The sequence of this T cell receptor (beta chain) was determined in a study of monozygotic twins with inflammatory bowel disease (dated by TCRdb to about 2019). Turning to the overall study: A total of 28 monozygotic twin pairs were included in the full study, comprising nine German pairs (four IBD-concordant, five IBD-discordant) and 19 IBD-discordant Danish pairs. Within discordant pairs, disease-associated traits were sought mainly by comparing IBD patients with their genetically identical healthy co-twins. Each individual had, on average, about 151 000 unique TCRalpha sequences and 181 000 unique TCRbeta sequences available for analysis. Findings and caveats that apply to the study as a whole: Distinction between different T cell subtypes could not be achieved in the analysis. IBD patients shared fewer clonotypes with other individuals than healthy twins did, most markedly in patients showing signs of disease activity. Because patients were on differing immunosuppressive treatments, the repertoires may have picked up extra background noise and inter-individual variability. IBD patients had lower TCRbeta repertoire diversity, measured by the inverse Simpson index, than their healthy co-twins. Repertoire similarity did not differ between concordant and discordant twins, possibly due to limited statistical power. No single strong signal or clonotype linked to IBD turned up in the results, so the idea that one exists was not supported.

Libraries were made using 5' RACE. Preparation of each TCR library used approximately 4,000 ng of total RNA. For each sample, cDNA was synthesized in eight separate reactions using SMARTScribe reverse transcriptase. During cDNA synthesis, template switching introduced unique molecular identifiers that contained a 6-nucleotide sample barcode. Amplification of TCRalpha and TCRbeta cDNA involved two nested PCRs of about 15 and 9 cycles, and each PCR was followed by bead purification. Before amplification, the cDNA was treated with uracil DNA-glycosylase and purified using the QIAquick PCR purification kit. The second PCR was the step at which Illumina TruSeq-compatible adapters and sample-specific barcodes were added. Library quality and concentration were checked on TapeStation and Qubit, and libraries were pooled at around 4.7 ng each. Sequencing of the pooled libraries was done on an Illumina HiSeq2500 single-index Rapid Run using custom sequencing primers and 2 x 100 bp reads. The source study handled its data this way. PCR and sequencing errors were corrected by UMI-based consensus assembly using MiGEC version 1.2.6. MiXCR version 2.1.1 handled V(D)J alignment, clonotype assembly and CDR3 extraction. To normalise gene usage, clonotype sharing and MAIT/NKT TCR abundance, the analysis used the top 1000, 10 000 and 20 000 clonotypes per sample. Diversity was computed as the inverse Simpson index with the vegan R package after downsampling to 27 000 UMIs. Paired Mann-Whitney U tests were applied to discordant twin pairs, and Benjamini-Hochberg correction was used for multiple testing. After TCRdb reprocessed the reads, each CDR3 protein sequence was kept as one row, without DNA. The V and J calls follow TCRdb's processing rather than the paper's. This sample's records show about 380,000 distinct CDR3 sequences. The ten largest clones represent approximately 2.8% of the sample.

A roughly 2.6 ml peripheral blood sample was drawn into PAXgene tubes per donor and stored at -80°C. Without T cell sorting, total RNA was isolated from whole blood using the PAXgene blood miRNA kit on an automated QIAcube. Deep TCRalpha and TCRbeta repertoire profiling with unique molecular barcoding was performed on peripheral blood of monozygotic twin pairs concordant or discordant for inflammatory bowel disease. Smoking habits were recorded for all twin pairs, and each individual was classified as a current, former or never smoker. Concerning this clonotype itself: No cognate antigen has been identified for it.

The germline V gene (reference sequence) sets CDR1 to SEHNR and CDR2 to FQNEAQ. The CDR3, cysteine through phenylalanine, is 12 amino acids long. No DNA accompanies this entry. The chain employs TRBV7-9 and TRBJ2-7. This TCR was sampled from a human donor with ulcerative colitis or Crohn's disease, or a healthy co-twin of an affected twin (not recorded which). The sample consisted of blood. CDR3 reads: CASSIIGYEQYF.